This TCR beta chain was sequenced for a study of blood T cell repertoires in COVID-19. The germline gives CDR1 KGHSH, CDR2 LQKENI. V was clipped by 3 bases and J by 5 bases, with 19 bases between them. This CDR3 is built from 16 residues. Using immunoSEQ multiplex PCR, the repertoire was profiled, and TCRdb retains in-frame clones only, with some absent. The sample holds about 670,000 clones, about nine tenths seen once. This rearrangement joins TRBV18 to TRBJ1-2; a weak D match, TRBD1 (5 bases). This TCR was recovered from a woman between 18 and 30 years old with acute or convalescent COVID-19. Sequencing input: peripheral blood. The CDR3 DNA reads TGTGCCAGCTCACCTGCAGGTTCGGGAGGGGAGTATGGCTACACCTTC. Residues: CASSPAGSGGEYGYTF.